This T cell receptor beta chain was documented in a study of T cells after yellow fever vaccination. Ten or more counts support this clonotype. Its antigen is as yet unknown. Study-level results: Reappearance after the booster was observed for most primary-vaccination clones (about 96% CD4, roughly 88% CD8). Among all clonotypes, a small share was observed in both CD4 and CD8 compartments. Repertoires obtained by FACS sorting could include abundant clonotypes that entered as contaminants from the bulk population.

The 5'RACE template-switching step produced TCR cDNA and added a universal primer site and UMIs. Each CDR3 protein gets one entry after TCRdb re-called the 5' RACE reads with MiXCR. The repertoire holds some 110,000 distinct CDR3 sequences, more than 7.5% seen once, with 25% in the top ten. The sequence derives from a man aged 30 to 39 who received the YFV17D yellow fever vaccine. The sample here was CD8+ T cells sorted from PBMCs, taken 45 days after the yellow fever booster vaccination.

CDR3 sequence (DNA): TGTGCCAGCAGTTTAGCTGGGGCCAACGTCCTGACTTTC. Translated, it gives CASSLAGANVLTF. The chain carries TRBV27 and TRBJ2-6; D uncertain. The CDR3 consists of 13 residues. Trimming shortened V by 2 bases and J by 2 bases, and 1 base separated the two germline ends. Germline-derived CDR1 and CDR2 are MNHEY and SMNVEV (reference sequence). The variable domain in full, with the rest retrieved from reference TRBV27 and TRBJ2-6, is EAQVTQNPRYLITVTGKKLTVTCSQNMNHEYMSWYRQDPGLGLRQIYYSMNVEVTDKGDVPEGYKVSRKEKRNFPLILESPSPNQTSLYFCASSLAGANVLTFGAGSRLTVL.